This T cell receptor beta chain was recovered during a study of metastatic and nonmetastatic thyroid tumors. Trimming removed 4 bases at V and 8 bases at J, with 13 bases between. Germline-derived CDR1 and CDR2 are SNHLY and FYNNEI. This CDR3 is 13 amino acids long. In the source study's methods: It was from CDR3 differences across clinicopathological groups that a distant-metastasis classifier for papillary thyroid cancer was built. Using MiXCR, TCRdb reanalyzed the PCR reads. The V and J calls and clone size come from TCRdb's table, not from the authors' own analysis. The profile shows roughly 42,000 clones, approximately 20% of them singletons. In this sample, this clone turned up many times. Patients had received no treatment of any kind before thyroid surgery.

The chain combines TRBV2 with TRBJ2-3, with D perhaps matching TRBD2 (6 bases). This TCR came from a female donor with papillary thyroid cancer or a benign thyroid nodule (not recorded which). Some clones in this sample may be carry-over from other donors' samples. The sample consisted of tumor tissue. Here the CDR3 reads CASSVNPRGTQYF. CDR3 bases: TGTGCCAGCAGTGTCAACCCGCGGGGTACGCAGTATTTT.